This T cell receptor beta chain was identified during a study of early stage breast cancer tumors. Germline CDR1 and CDR2: LNHDA and SQIVND (reference sequence). The CDR3 has 15 residues. With 3 bases removed from V and 6 bases from J, the gap between germline ends came to 15 bases. For this clone: Antigen: not known.

Method: immunoSEQ multiplex PCR; TCRdb's copy keeps in-frame clones and lacks some. Here the sample spans approximately 70,000 clones, approximately 84% being singletons. Overall study findings and caveats: Compared with adjacent normal breast, tumors showed around 2.7-fold denser, more clonal T cells. Functional markers like CD4, CD8 and FOXP3 were missed in bulk sequencing.

This TCR came from a person aged 35-49 years with breast cancer. This rearrangement joins TRBV19 to TRBJ2-1, with D hard to call. Material for sequencing was blood. CDR3 amino acids: CASSIGRRGVNEQFF. CDR3 sequence (DNA): TGTGCCAGTAGTATCGGCCGGAGAGGCGTCAATGAGCAGTTCTTC.